The entry below describes one T cell receptor (beta chain). The CDR3 length is 12 residues. Trimming stripped 10 bases from V and 4 bases from J, with 13 bases between. The sample originates from a study of blood T cells in healthy people across ages. A second PCR of about 7 to 12 cycles used a sample-barcoded 5' primer and a J-beta primer mix. Sequencing yielded, for each sample, at least 3 million paired-end reads carrying CDR3. TCRdb reanalysed the 5' RACE reads using MiXCR and keeps one entry per CDR3 protein. The table has some 750,000 distinct CDR3 sequences, approximately 22% seen once. The V gene is TRBV12-3 or TRBV12-4, the J gene TRBJ1-2; D gene ambiguous. The source is a man in his sixties or seventies in good health. The sample was blood. CDR3 region: CATSESSYGYTF. The CDR3 coding sequence is TGTGCCACCAGCGAGTCGTCCTATGGCTACACCTTC.